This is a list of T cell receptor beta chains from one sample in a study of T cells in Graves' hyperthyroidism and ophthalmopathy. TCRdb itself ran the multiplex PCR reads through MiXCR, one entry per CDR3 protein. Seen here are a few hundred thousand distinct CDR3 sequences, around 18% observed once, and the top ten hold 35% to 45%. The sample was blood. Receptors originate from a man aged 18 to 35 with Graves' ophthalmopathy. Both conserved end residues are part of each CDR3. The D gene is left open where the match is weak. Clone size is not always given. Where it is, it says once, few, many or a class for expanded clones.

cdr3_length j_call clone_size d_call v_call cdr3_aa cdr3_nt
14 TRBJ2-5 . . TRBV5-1 CASSLGAGLETQYF TGCGCCAGCAGCTTGGGCGCAGGGTTGGAGACCCAGTACTTC
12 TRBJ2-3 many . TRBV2 CARGLGTDTQYF TGTGCCAGAGGCTTAGGGACAGATACGCAGTATTTT
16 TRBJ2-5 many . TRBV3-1 CASSQVDTSKRETQYF TGTGCCAGCAGCCAAGTGGACACCTCGAAACGGGAGACCCAGTACTTC
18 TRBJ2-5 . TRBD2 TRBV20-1 CSATRLAGPRTLQETQYF TGCAGTGCTACTAGACTAGCGGGGCCACGGACACTCCAAGAGACCCAGTACTTC
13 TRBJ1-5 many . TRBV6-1 CASTKGSNQPQHF TGTGCCAGCACCAAGGGGAGCAATCAGCCCCAGCATTTT
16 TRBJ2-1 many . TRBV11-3 CASSLAGTSSYNEQFF TGTGCCAGCAGCTTAGCGGGGACGAGCTCCTACAATGAGCAGTTCTTC
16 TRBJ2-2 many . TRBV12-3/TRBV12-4 CASSLGLGQLTGELFF TGTGCCAGCAGTTTAGGACTCGGACAGCTCACCGGGGAGCTGTTTTTT
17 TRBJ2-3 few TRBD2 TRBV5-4 CASSLGSSGDTTDTQYF TGTGCCAGCAGCTTGGGATCTAGCGGGGATACGACAGATACGCAGTATTTT
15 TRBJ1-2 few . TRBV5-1 CASSSRTAPTGGYTF TGCGCCAGCAGCTCTCGGACAGCCCCCACCGGTGGCTACACCTTC
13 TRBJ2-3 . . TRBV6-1 CASSFGKADTQYF TGTGCCAGCAGTTTCGGGAAGGCAGATACGCAGTATTTT
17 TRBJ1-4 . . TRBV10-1 CASSPGGDGATNEKLFF TGCGCCAGCAGTCCCGGGGGAGACGGAGCAACTAATGAAAAACTGTTTTTT
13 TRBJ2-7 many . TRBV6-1 CASGPIISYEQYF TGTGCCAGCGGACCGATCATCTCCTACGAGCAGTACTTC
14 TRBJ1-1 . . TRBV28 CASSFTQMNTEAFF TGTGCCAGCAGTTTTACCCAGATGAACACTGAAGCTTTCTTT
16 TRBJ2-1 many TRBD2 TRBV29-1 CSVPPGLAGGLVGQFF TGCAGCGTTCCGCCTGGACTAGCGGGGGGCCTGGTTGGGCAGTTCTTC
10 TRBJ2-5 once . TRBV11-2 CASSLYPQYF TGTGCCAGCAGCTTGTACCCCCAGTACTTC
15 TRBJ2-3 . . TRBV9 CASSPRLLTSDTQYF TGTGCCAGCAGCCCTCGACTGCTGACCTCTGATACGCAGTATTTT
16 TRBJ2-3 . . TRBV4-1 CASSQDRPESTDTQYF TGCGCCAGCAGCCAAGATAGGCCGGAAAGCACAGATACGCAGTATTTT
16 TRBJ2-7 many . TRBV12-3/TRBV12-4 CASSPQGGKGSYEQYF TGTGCCAGCAGTCCGCAAGGAGGTAAGGGCTCCTACGAGCAGTACTTC
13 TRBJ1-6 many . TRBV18 CASSPGVNSPLHF TGTGCCAGCTCACCGGGGGTCAATTCACCCCTCCACTTT
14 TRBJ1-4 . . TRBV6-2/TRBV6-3 CASSWGRMGEKLFF TGTGCCAGCAGTTGGGGGCGAATGGGTGAAAAACTGTTTTTT
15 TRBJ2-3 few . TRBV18 CASPHRAMEPDTQYF TGTGCCAGCCCACACCGGGCCATGGAGCCCGATACGCAGTATTTT
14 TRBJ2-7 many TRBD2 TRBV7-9 CASSSTSGGPEQYF TGTGCCAGCAGCTCCACTAGCGGGGGGCCCGAGCAGTACTTC
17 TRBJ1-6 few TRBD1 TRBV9 CASSVDLGQGSNSPLHF TGTGCCAGCAGCGTAGATCTGGGACAGGGGTCGAATTCACCCCTCCACTTT
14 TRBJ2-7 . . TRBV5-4 CASRPDSSSYEQHF TGTGCCAGCAGACCGGACAGCAGCTCCTACGAGCAGCACTTC
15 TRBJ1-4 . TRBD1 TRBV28 CASSRPGTANEKLFF TGTGCCAGCAGTCGCCCCGGGACAGCTAATGAAAAACTGTTTTTT
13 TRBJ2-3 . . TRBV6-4 CASSAGAADTQYF TGTGCCAGCAGTGCGGGGGCTGCAGATACGCAGTATTTT
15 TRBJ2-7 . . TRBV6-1 CASSEISGLKVEQYF TGTGCCAGCAGTGAAATATCGGGACTGAAGGTCGAGCAGTACTTC
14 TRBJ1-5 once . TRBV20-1 CSASEQVSNQPQHF TGCAGTGCTAGCGAACAGGTTAGCAATCAGCCCCAGCATTTT
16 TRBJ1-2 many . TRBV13 CASSLGGGQQPSGYTF TGTGCCAGCAGCTTAGGTGGCGGACAGCAACCCTCTGGCTACACCTTC
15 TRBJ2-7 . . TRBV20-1 CSARDRDSHSYEQYF TGCAGTGCTAGAGATCGAGACAGTCATTCCTACGAGCAGTACTTC
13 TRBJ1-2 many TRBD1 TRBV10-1 CASSETGAGGYTF TGCGCCAGCAGTGAGACAGGGGCTGGAGGCTACACCTTC
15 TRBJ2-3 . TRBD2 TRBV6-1 CASSPFSGEADTQYF TGTGCCAGCAGTCCCTTTAGCGGGGAGGCAGATACGCAGTATTTT